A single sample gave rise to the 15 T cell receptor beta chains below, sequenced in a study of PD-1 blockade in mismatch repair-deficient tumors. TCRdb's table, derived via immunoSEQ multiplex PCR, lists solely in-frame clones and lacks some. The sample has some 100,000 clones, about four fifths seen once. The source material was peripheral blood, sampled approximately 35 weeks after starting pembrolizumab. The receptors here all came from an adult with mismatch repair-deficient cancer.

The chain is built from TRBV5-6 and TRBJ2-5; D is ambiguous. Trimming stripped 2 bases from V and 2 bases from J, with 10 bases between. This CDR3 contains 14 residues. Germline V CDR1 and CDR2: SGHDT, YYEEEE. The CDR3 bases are TGTGCCAGCAGCTTAGAATGGCAACAAGAGACCCAGTACTTC. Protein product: CASSLEWQQETQYF.

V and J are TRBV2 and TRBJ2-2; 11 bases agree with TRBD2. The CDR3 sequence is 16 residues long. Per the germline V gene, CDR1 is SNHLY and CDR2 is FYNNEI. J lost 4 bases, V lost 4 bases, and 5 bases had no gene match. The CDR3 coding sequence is TGTGCCAGCAGTGTCACTAGCGGGAGTTTCACCGGGGAGCTGTTTTTT. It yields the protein CASSVTSGSFTGELFF.

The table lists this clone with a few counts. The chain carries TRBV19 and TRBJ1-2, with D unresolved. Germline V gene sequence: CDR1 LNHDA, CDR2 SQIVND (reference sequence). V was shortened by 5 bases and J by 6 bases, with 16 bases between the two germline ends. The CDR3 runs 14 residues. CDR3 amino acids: CASSWDAGRDGYTF. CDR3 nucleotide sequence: TGTGCCAGTAGTTGGGATGCGGGGAGGGATGGCTACACCTTC.

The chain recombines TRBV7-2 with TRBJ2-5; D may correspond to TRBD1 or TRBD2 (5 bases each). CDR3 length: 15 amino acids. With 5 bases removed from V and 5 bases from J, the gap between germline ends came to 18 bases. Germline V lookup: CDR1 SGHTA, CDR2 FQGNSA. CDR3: CASSTTGTQDETQYF. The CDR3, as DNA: TGTGCCAGCAGCACCACCGGGACCCAAGACGAGACCCAGTACTTC.

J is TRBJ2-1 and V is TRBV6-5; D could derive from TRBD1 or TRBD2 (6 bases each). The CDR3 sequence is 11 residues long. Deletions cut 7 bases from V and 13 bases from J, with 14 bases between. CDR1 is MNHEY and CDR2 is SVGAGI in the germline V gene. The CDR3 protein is CASTQGGFQFF. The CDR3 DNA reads TGTGCCAGCACCCAAGGGGGGTTCCAGTTCTTC.

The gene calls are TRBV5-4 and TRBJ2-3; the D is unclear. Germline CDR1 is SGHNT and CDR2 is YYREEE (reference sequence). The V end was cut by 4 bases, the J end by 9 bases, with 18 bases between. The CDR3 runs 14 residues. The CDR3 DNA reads TGTGCCAGCAGCCAGACGACCCGTTATGAAACGCAGTATTTT. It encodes CASSQTTRYETQYF.

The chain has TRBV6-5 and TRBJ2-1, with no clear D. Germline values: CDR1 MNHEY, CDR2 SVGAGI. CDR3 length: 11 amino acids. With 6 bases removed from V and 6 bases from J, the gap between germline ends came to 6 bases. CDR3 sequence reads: CASSPSNEQFF. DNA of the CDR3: TGTGCCAGCAGCCCTAGCAATGAGCAGTTCTTC.

As DNA, the CDR3 is TGTGCCAGCAGCCAAGATGGGCTAGACGGTACAGATACGCAGTATTTT. It yields the protein CASSQDGLDGTDTQYF. The chain carries TRBV4-2 and TRBJ2-3; no reliable D call. Germline assignment: CDR1 LGHNA and CDR2 YNFKEQ. Trimming shortened V by 0 bases and J by 3 bases, and 13 bases separated the two germline ends. The CDR3 is 16 residues long.

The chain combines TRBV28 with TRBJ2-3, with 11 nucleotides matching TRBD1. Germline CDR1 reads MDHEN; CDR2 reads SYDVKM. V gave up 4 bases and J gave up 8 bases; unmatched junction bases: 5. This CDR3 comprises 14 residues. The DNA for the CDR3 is TGTGCCAGCAGTTCAAGGACAGGGGGCATTACGCAGTATTTT. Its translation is CASSSRTGGITQYF. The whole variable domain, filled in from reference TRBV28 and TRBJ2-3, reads DVKVTQSSRYLVKRTGEKVFLECVQDMDHENMFWYRQDPGLGLRLIYFSYDVKMKEKGDIPEGYSVSREKKERFSLILESASTNQTSMYLCASSSRTGGITQYFGPGTRLTVL.

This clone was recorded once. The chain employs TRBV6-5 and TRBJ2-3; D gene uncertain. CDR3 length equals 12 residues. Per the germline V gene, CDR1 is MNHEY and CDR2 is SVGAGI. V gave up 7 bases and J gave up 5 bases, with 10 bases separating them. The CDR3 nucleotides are TGTGCCAGCAAACGGTTGGGAGATACGCAGTATTTT. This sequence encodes CASKRLGDTQYF.

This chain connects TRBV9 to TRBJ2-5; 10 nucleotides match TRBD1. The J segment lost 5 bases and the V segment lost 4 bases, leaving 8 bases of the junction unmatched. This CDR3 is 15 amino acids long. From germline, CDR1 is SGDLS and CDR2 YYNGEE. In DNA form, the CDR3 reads TGTGCCAGCAGCACGACAGGGGGCGATTGGGAGACCCAGTACTTC. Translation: CASSTTGGDWETQYF.

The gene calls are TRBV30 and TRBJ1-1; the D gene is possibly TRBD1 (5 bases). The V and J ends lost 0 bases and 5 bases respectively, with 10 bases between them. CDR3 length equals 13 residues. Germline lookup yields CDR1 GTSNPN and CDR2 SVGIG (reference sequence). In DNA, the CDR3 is TGTGCCTGGAGTGTAGGGGCAGGGACTGAAGCTTTCTTT. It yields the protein CAWSVGAGTEAFF.

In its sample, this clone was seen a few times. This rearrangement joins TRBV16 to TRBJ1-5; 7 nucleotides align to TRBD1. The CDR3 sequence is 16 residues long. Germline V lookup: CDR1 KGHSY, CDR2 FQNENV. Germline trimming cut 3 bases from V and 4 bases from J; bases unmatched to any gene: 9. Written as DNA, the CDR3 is TGTGCCAGCAGCCACATGGGACAGTCAGATAATCAGCCCCAGCATTTT. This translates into CASSHMGQSDNQPQHF.

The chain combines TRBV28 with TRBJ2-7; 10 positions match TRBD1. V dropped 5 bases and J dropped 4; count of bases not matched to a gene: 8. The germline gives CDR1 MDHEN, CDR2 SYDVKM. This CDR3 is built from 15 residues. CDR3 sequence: CASSQQPGQGYEQYF. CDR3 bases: TGTGCCAGCAGTCAACAACCGGGACAGGGGTACGAGCAGTACTTC.

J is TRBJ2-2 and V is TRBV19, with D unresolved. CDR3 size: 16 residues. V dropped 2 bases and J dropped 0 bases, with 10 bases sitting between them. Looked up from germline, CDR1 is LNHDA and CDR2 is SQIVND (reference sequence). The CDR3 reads CASSIFSVSNTGELFF. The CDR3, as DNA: TGTGCCAGTAGTATATTTTCAGTCTCGAACACCGGGGAGCTGTTTTTT. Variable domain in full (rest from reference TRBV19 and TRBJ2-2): DGGITQSPKYLFRKEGQNVTLSCEQNLNHDAMYWYRQDPGQGLRLIYYSQIVNDFQKGDIAEGYSVSREKKESFPLTVTSAQKNPTAFYLCASSIFSVSNTGELFFGEGSRLTVL.